This record covers a single TCR beta chain. The data derive from a study of blood T cell repertoires in COVID-19. Study as a whole: Spain, Italy and the United States supplied samples that represented acute and convalescent COVID-19. Sources were T cells, B-cell-depleted T cells, or PBMCs; the material itself was cDNA or gDNA.

In the original processing: Researchers report that nucleated cell counts were estimated from reference gene primer amplification. Data came from immunoSEQ multiplex PCR; TCRdb stores just in-frame clones and leaves some out. V, J and clone size were drawn from that table, and D and trimming were deduced from the DNA. The table includes some 64,000 clones, more than 60% detected once. The CDR3 contains 14 residues. Germline values: CDR1 GTSNPN, CDR2 SVGIG (reference sequence). The V and J ends lost 3 bases and 6 bases, in that order; junction bases with no gene match: 4. Sequencing was performed on peripheral blood. V and J are TRBV30 and TRBJ2-2; 10 positions match TRBD1. This receptor was obtained from a human donor in a cohort sampled during active COVID-19. The CDR3: CAWRWGQGSGELFF. CDR3 nucleotides: TGTGCCTGGAGGTGGGGACAGGGGTCCGGGGAGCTGTTTTTT.